Here is one T cell receptor beta chain with its context. The sample comes from a study of blood T cells in healthy people across ages. Isolating PBMCs gave at least 6.5 million of these cells per sample. Through a sample-barcoded 5' primer and a J-beta primer mix, a second PCR was run for roughly 6 to 11 cycles. Every single cDNA molecule received a tag from a template-switch adaptor with 12 random nucleotides. From the 5' RACE reads, TCRdb called clonotypes with MiXCR, one entry per CDR3 protein. This table holds around 1,100,000 distinct CDR3 sequences, about two fifths found once. Germline values: CDR1 SGHRS, CDR2 YFSETQ. With V trimmed by 3 bases and J by 6 bases, 11 bases remained unmatched. This CDR3 spans 16 amino acids.

Source material: blood. The clonotype was recovered from a man in his late teens or twenties in good health. V gene TRBV5-1 combines with J gene TRBJ2-2; 7 positions agree with TRBD1. CDR3 amino acids: CASSSKRGLGAGELFF. The CDR3 coding sequence is TGCGCCAGCAGCTCTAAAAGGGGGCTCGGGGCCGGGGAGCTGTTTTTT.